A single sample is the source of the 13 T cell receptor beta chains below, sequenced in a study of PD-1 blockade in classical Hodgkin lymphoma. Generated by immunoSEQ multiplex PCR, the TCRdb table keeps only in-frame clones and is missing some. The profile shows roughly 92,000 clones, more than 90% of them singletons. Each patient relapsed following autologous stem cell transplantation, and prior brentuximab vedotin exposure differed. The sequencing used peripheral blood mononuclear cells (PBMCs), collected at baseline. These receptors originate from a human donor with classical Hodgkin lymphoma.

This clone was recorded once. The chain recombines TRBV2 with TRBJ1-2; 8 nucleotides line up with TRBD1. This CDR3 has 15 residues. The germline CDR1 and CDR2 sequences are SNHLY and FYNNEI. J lost 6 bases, V lost 4 bases, and 10 bases had no gene match. For the CDR3, the DNA is TGTGCCAGCAGTGGGGACGACAGGGGCACGGATGGCTACACCTTC. The encoded protein is CASSGDDRGTDGYTF. Complete variable domain (other parts from reference TRBV2 and TRBJ1-2): EPEVTQTPSHQVTQMGQEVILRCVPISNHLYFYWYRQILGQKVEFLVSFYNNEISEKSEIFDDQFSVERPDGSNFTLKIRSTKLEDSAMYFCASSGDDRGTDGYTFGSGTRLTVV.

The genes are TRBV7-9 and TRBJ1-3, with TRBD1 matching 7 bases. V shed 4 bases and J 1 base; nucleotides not matched to a gene: 7. CDR1 and CDR2 from the germline V gene are SEHNR and FQNEAQ (reference sequence). There are 16 residues in the CDR3. The CDR3 reads CASSSAPGGSGNTIYF. Here the CDR3 DNA reads TGTGCCAGCAGCTCTGCCCCAGGGGGATCTGGAAACACCATATATTTT.

V usage is TRBV12-5 and J usage is TRBJ1-1, with TRBD1 as a possible D gene (5 bases). V lost 2 bases and J 8 bases, leaving 12 bases between the germline ends. The CDR3 contains 13 residues. CDR1 is LGHNT and CDR2 is FRNRAP in the germline V gene. CDR3 protein: CASGLRGGSEAFF. The DNA of the CDR3 is TGTGCTAGTGGTTTGAGGGGTGGCAGCGAAGCTTTCTTT. Full variable domain (rest looked up from reference TRBV12-5 and TRBJ1-1): DARVTQTPRHKVTEMGQEVTMRCQPILGHNTVFWYRQTMMQGLELLAYFRNRAPLDDSGMPKDRFSAEMPDATLATLKIQPSEPRDSAVYFCASGLRGGSEAFFGQGTRLTVV.

This chain uses TRBV28 with TRBJ2-3; D is possibly TRBD2 (6 bases). The V end was cut by 3 bases, the J end by 3 bases, with 13 bases between. The CDR3 length is 15 residues. Germline V lookup: CDR1 MDHEN, CDR2 SYDVKM. The CDR3 here is CASSFAGGRTDTQYF. DNA for the CDR3: TGTGCCAGCAGTTTTGCCGGGGGACGGACAGATACGCAGTATTTT.

This chain joins TRBV9 and TRBJ2-1; the D is unclear. The CDR3 runs 14 residues. Looked up from germline, CDR1 is SGDLS and CDR2 is YYNGEE. V was pared by 0 bases and J by 9 bases, with 13 bases between. The CDR3 loop reads CASSVGPLGSEQFF. The DNA for the CDR3 is TGTGCCAGCAGCGTAGGACCCCTCGGAAGTGAGCAGTTCTTC.

This rearrangement joins TRBV13 to TRBJ2-1, with TRBD2 matching 9 bases. The CDR3 has 17 amino acids. Germline V gene lookup returns CDR1 PRHDT and CDR2 FYEKMQ (reference sequence). The junction had 12 bases not matched to a gene; V was cut back by 4 bases and J by 5 bases. The DNA for the CDR3 is TGTGCCAGCAGCTCCCGAGGAGTGACTAGCGGACACAATGAGCAGTTCTTC. This sequence encodes CASSSRGVTSGHNEQFF.

This chain joins TRBV5-1 and TRBJ2-7, with TRBD2 matching over 7 bases. Germline assignment: CDR1 SGHRS and CDR2 YFSETQ. This CDR3 comprises 16 residues. V shed 6 bases and J 4 bases; nucleotides not matched to a gene: 16. The CDR3 DNA sequence: TGCGCCAGCACTTACTCGGGGGGAAGGTTGGGTTACGAGCAGTACTTC. Translation: CASTYSGGRLGYEQYF.

The rearrangement joins TRBV7-8 to TRBJ2-7; D remains ambiguous. This CDR3 comprises 13 residues. Germline V gene data show CDR1 as SGHVS and CDR2 as FQNEAQ. Trimming pared 2 bases from V and 2 bases from J, leaving 7 bases between. The CDR3 sequence is CASSLMVTYEQYF. The CDR3 DNA sequence: TGTGCCAGCAGCTTAATGGTCACCTACGAGCAGTACTTC.

V is TRBV28 and J is TRBJ2-2; D is unclear. The length of the CDR3 is 14 residues. V was cut by 7 bases and J by 4 bases, with 13 bases left in between. The germline V gene has CDR1 MDHEN and CDR2 SYDVKM. The CDR3 DNA follows: TGTGCCAGCAAATCCTCCATTAGCACCGGGGAGCTGTTTTTT. Translation: CASKSSISTGELFF.

The chain uses TRBV5-4 and TRBJ1-1, with TRBD1 matching 7 bases. With 4 bases clipped from V and 5 bases from J, the junction kept 5 bases outside the gene matches. This CDR3 comprises 13 residues. CDR1 is SGHNT and CDR2 is YYREEE in the germline V gene (reference sequence). This CDR3 reads CASSRDSLTEAFF. The CDR3 nucleotides are TGTGCCAGCAGCAGGGACAGTCTGACTGAAGCTTTCTTT.

The chain is built from TRBV4-2 and TRBJ2-7; D may be TRBD1 (6 bases). This CDR3 is 15 amino acids long. The germline gives CDR1 LGHNA, CDR2 YNFKEQ. V was shortened by 1 base and J by 1 base, with 11 bases between the two germline ends. The CDR3 sequence: CASSQGGRGSYEQYF. CDR3 DNA: TGTGCCAGCAGCCAAGGGGGCAGGGGATCCTACGAGCAGTACTTC.

In this sample, this clone turned up once. V is TRBV28 and J is TRBJ2-7; TRBD2 aligns across 7 bases. Germline V gives CDR1 MDHEN, CDR2 SYDVKM. The V and J ends lost 3 bases and 7 bases, in that order; junction bases with no gene match: 9. The CDR3 is made up of 14 amino acids. The CDR3 region is CASSFGAVGGEQYF. In nucleotides, the CDR3 is TGTGCCAGCAGTTTTGGCGCGGTGGGAGGGGAGCAGTACTTC.

The chain is built from TRBV6-6 and TRBJ1-2; D gene ambiguous. Trimming pared 0 bases from V and 8 bases from J, leaving 7 bases between. The CDR3 has 12 residues. Germline-derived CDR1 and CDR2 are MNHNY and SVGAGI (reference sequence). DNA for the CDR3: TGTGCCAGCAGTTACTCCGGTGACGGCTACACCTTC. Translated, it gives CASSYSGDGYTF.